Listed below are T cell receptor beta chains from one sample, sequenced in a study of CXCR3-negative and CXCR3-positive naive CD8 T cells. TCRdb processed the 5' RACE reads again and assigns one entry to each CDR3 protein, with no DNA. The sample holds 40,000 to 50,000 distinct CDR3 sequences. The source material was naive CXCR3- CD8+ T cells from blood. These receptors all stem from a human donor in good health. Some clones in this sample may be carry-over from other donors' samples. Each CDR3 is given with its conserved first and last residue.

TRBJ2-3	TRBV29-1	CSVEDQTAASTDTQYF
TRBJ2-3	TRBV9	CASSTGTSGRDTQYF
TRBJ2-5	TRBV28	CASSHYPGLATETQYF
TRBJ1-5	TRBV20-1	CSARAGEGQPQHF
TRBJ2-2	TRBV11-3	CASSHRGPGAGELFF
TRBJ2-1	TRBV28	CASSYMGGNAYNEQFF
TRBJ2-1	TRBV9	CASSVDGYNEQFF
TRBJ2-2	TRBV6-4	CASSAGTEAGTGELFF
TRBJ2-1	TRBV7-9	CASSLGQGLYNEQFF
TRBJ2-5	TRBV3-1	CASSQDWTPQETQYF
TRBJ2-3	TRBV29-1	CSTPLEAGDRTDTQYF
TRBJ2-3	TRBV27	CASRPAGVSTDTQYF
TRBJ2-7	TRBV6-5	CASSSTTSPYEQYF
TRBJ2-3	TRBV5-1	CASSLAFYGGAAQYF
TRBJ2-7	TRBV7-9	CASSFSADLYEQYF
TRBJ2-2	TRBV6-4	CASSVGAGGDTGELFF
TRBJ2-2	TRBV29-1	CSGQGDGELFF
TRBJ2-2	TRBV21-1	CASIGSGRLTGELFF
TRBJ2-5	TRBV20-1	CSAPHQSGSTFVETQYF
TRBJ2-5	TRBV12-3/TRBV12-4	CASRVAGAETQYF
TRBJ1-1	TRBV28	CASSPLAGTEAFF
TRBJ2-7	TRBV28	CARGQGAVLGEQYF